This T cell receptor (beta chain) was sequenced for a study of OX40 agonist ivuxolimab in advanced cancers. Study information: Patients with prior anti-PD-1, anti-PD-L1 or anti-CTLA-4 therapy were eligible; about 41% had some.

Trimming stripped 5 bases from V and 6 bases from J, with 14 bases between. CDR1 SEHNR and CDR2 FQNEAQ come from the germline V gene (reference sequence). The CDR3 sequence is 14 residues long. Repertoires were generated with immunoSEQ multiplex PCR, while TCRdb's copy carries only in-frame clones and drops some. The table includes fewer than 80,000 clones, roughly 88% detected once. The sample in question was CD4+ or CD8+ T cells sorted from blood, obtained in a trial of the OX40 agonist ivuxolimab. This sequence was found in an adult with an advanced solid tumor such as melanoma, head and neck, liver or kidney cancer. The rearrangement joins TRBV7-9 to TRBJ2-1; possible D gene TRBD1, 6 bases. CDR3 nucleotide sequence: TGTGCCAGCAGCAAAGGGGGAAATTTCAATGAGCAGTTCTTC. Residues: CASSKGGNFNEQFF.